These 26 T cell receptor beta chains originate from one sample sequenced in a study of cytomegalovirus exposure and HLA in healthy donors (dated by TCRdb to about 2017). Library method: the immunoSEQ multiplex PCR assay. For the multiplex PCR, a mixture combining 60 forward primers for TCR Vbeta segments and 13 reverse primers for TCR Jbeta segments was used. This immuneACCESS table, as held by TCRdb, lists in-frame sequences with V and J called but not all clones. Of the missing ones, under half trace to an unresolved V gene in checked studies; the others have no known cause. Within this sample are around 150,000 clones, with 76% of them counted one time only. The top ten clonotypes cover more than 3% of the sample. Material: PBMCs. The source is a man younger than 35 in good health and CMV-seronegative.

The genes are TRBV28 and TRBJ1-2; D is unresolved. Germline V lookup: CDR1 MDHEN, CDR2 SYDVKM. CDR3 length: 15 amino acids. V was cut by 8 bases and J by 2 bases, with 18 bases left in between. The CDR3 is CASLSDGRKNYGYTF. CDR3 coding DNA: TGTGCCAGCCTTTCCGACGGGAGAAAAAACTATGGCTACACCTTC.

The V and J genes are TRBV6-5 and TRBJ1-6, with 8 bases fitting TRBD1. Germline V CDR1 and CDR2: MNHEY, SVGAGI. The CDR3 runs 12 residues. V was clipped by 6 bases and J by 12 bases; unmatched bases: 4. CDR3 residues: CASRRQGLPLHF. The CDR3 bases are TGTGCCAGCAGGAGACAGGGGTTACCCCTCCACTTT.

This clone has only one observation. V gene TRBV9 combines with J gene TRBJ2-1, with a weak D call TRBD2 (5 bases). Germline values: CDR1 SGDLS, CDR2 YYNGEE. The CDR3 has 16 amino acids. Trimming removed 3 bases at V and 1 base at J, with 14 bases between. The CDR3, as DNA: TGTGCCAGCAGCGCCGAGGGAGCCCCTTCCTACAATGAGCAGTTCTTC. It encodes CASSAEGAPSYNEQFF. The variable domain in full, completed from reference TRBV9 and TRBJ2-1, reads DSGVTQTPKHLITATGQRVTLRCSPRSGDLSVYWYQQSLDQGLQFLIQYYNGEERAKGNILERFSAQQFPDLHSELNLSSLELGDSALYFCASSAEGAPSYNEQFFGPGTRLTVL.

This chain joins TRBV6-1 and TRBJ1-5; TRBD1 matches 8 bases. The V gene's germline CDR1 is MNHNS and CDR2 SASEGT. J gave up 6 bases and V 4 bases, and 8 bases lay outside the gene matches. The CDR3 has 15 residues. The CDR3 sequence is CASSASGGSFQPQHF. The CDR3 DNA sequence: TGTGCCAGCAGTGCATCAGGGGGCTCTTTTCAGCCCCAGCATTTT.

The chain carries TRBV5-6 and TRBJ2-7; 9 nucleotides line up with TRBD1. This CDR3 is 14 amino acids long. The V and J ends lost 4 bases and 7 bases, in that order; junction bases with no gene match: 9. The germline CDR1 and CDR2 sequences are SGHDT and YYEEEE. CDR3 in DNA: TGTGCCAGCAGCCGACAGGGGGTAGTACGAGAGCAGTACTTC. Its protein is CASSRQGVVREQYF.

This chain connects TRBV11-3 to TRBJ1-2; 8 bases line up with TRBD1. Looked up from germline, CDR1 is SGHNT and CDR2 is YENEEA. V lost 6 bases and J lost 6; bases outside the gene matches: 3. CDR3 length: 12 amino acids. The CDR3 loop is CASSQGADGYTF. CDR3 nucleotide sequence: TGTGCCAGCAGTCAGGGGGCGGATGGCTACACCTTC.

The V gene is TRBV6-1, the J gene TRBJ1-6; no clear D. The CDR3 spans 15 residues. Deletions cut 5 bases from V and 9 bases from J, with 17 bases between. In germline, CDR1 is MNHNS, CDR2 SASEGT. This chain's CDR3 is CASSLRLGAGSPLHF. The CDR3 DNA reads as TGTGCCAGCAGTCTCCGACTGGGCGCGGGTTCACCCCTCCACTTT.

CDR3 sequence: CASSQGARGGIGYEQYF. CDR3 nucleotide sequence: TGCGCCAGCAGCCAAGGGGCTAGGGGGGGGATTGGCTACGAGCAGTACTTC. The chain joins TRBV4-1 to TRBJ2-7, with D tentatively TRBD2 (7 bases). The V end lost 1 base, the J end lost 3 bases, and 19 bases lay between the germline ends. Germline V gene lookup returns CDR1 MGHRA and CDR2 YSYEKL. CDR3 length: 17 amino acids.

Only a few counts were recorded for this clone. This chain links TRBV2 with TRBJ1-5; D perhaps matches TRBD1 (5 bases). The CDR3 has 16 residues. Trimming pared 5 bases from V and 3 bases from J, leaving 17 bases between. CDR1 and CDR2 (germline): SNHLY, FYNNEI. The CDR3 nucleotides read TGTGCCAGCAGTAAAGTGACAGAAGACATCAATCAGCCCCAGCATTTT. Encoded protein: CASSKVTEDINQPQHF. Looking up the rest from reference TRBV2 and TRBJ1-5 gives the full variable domain: EPEVTQTPSHQVTQMGQEVILRCVPISNHLYFYWYRQILGQKVEFLVSFYNNEISEKSEIFDDQFSVERPDGSNFTLKIRSTKLEDSAMYFCASSKVTEDINQPQHFGDGTRLSIL.

The chain employs TRBV6-5 and TRBJ2-5; 11 bases map to TRBD1. The end of the DNA fits TRBJ2-7 better, so the J call may be wrong. There are 15 residues in the CDR3. CDR1 and CDR2 (germline): MNHEY, SVGAGI. The CDR3 loop is CASSYGTGGIYEQYF. Written as DNA, the CDR3 is TGTGCCAGCAGTTACGGGACAGGGGGTATCTACGAGCAGTACTTC.

The J gene is TRBJ2-7, the V gene TRBV21-1; the D call TRBD1 from the table was never checked on the DNA. TRBV21-1 is an annotated pseudogene. There are 15 residues in the CDR3. CDR3 amino acids: CASSKVARVPYEQYF. The CDR3 region has the DNA TGTGCCAGCAGCAAAGTGGCCAGGGTCCCATACGAGCAGTACTTC.

The rearrangement uses TRBV4-1 and TRBJ1-5, with 8 bases lining up with TRBD1. CDR3 length: 15 residues. V was clipped by 4 bases and J by 5 bases; unmatched bases: 7. The V gene's germline CDR1 is MGHRA and CDR2 YSYEKL. The CDR3 region is CASSLPDRDHQPQHF. The CDR3, as DNA: TGCGCCAGCAGCCTGCCGGACAGGGATCATCAGCCCCAGCATTTT.

The chain links TRBV5-6 to TRBJ1-1; 7 nucleotides agree with TRBD1. Germline-derived CDR1 and CDR2 are SGHDT and YYEEEE. Trimming took 5 bases from V and 0 from J; bases not matched to a gene: 7. The CDR3 is 15 residues long. As DNA, the CDR3 is TGTGCCAGCAGTAGCAGGGACAGCCTGAACACTGAAGCTTTCTTT. Translated, it gives CASSSRDSLNTEAFF.

The chain couples TRBV11-2 to TRBJ2-1; TRBD2 matches at 7 bases. The germline gives CDR1 SGHAT, CDR2 FQNNGV. The CDR3 length is 15 residues. The J segment lost 0 bases and the V segment lost 5 bases, leaving 4 bases of the junction unmatched. CDR3 sequence reads: CASSLLAVSYNEQFF. In nucleotides, the CDR3 is TGTGCCAGCAGCCTTCTAGCGGTCTCCTACAATGAGCAGTTCTTC. The whole variable domain, remainder taken from reference TRBV11-2 and TRBJ2-1, is EAGVAQSPRYKIIEKRQSVAFWCNPISGHATLYWYQQILGQGPKLLIQFQNNGVVDDSQLPKDRFSAERLKGVDSTLKIQPAKLEDSAVYLCASSLLAVSYNEQFFGPGTRLTVL.

This rearrangement joins TRBV5-1 to TRBJ2-7; TRBD1 agrees at 7 bases. Germline values: CDR1 SGHRS, CDR2 YFSETQ. V shed 4 bases, J shed 1 base, and the junction held 11 bases outside the gene matches. The CDR3 runs to 16 residues. CDR3 loop: CASSLGTAVLSYEQYF. The CDR3 coding sequence is TGCGCCAGCAGCCTTGGGACAGCCGTCCTATCCTACGAGCAGTACTTC.

The table lists this clone with a count of one. This chain connects TRBV7-9 to TRBJ2-7; 9 bases align to TRBD1. Trimming took 2 bases from V and 5 from J; bases not matched to a gene: 7. In germline, CDR1 is SEHNR, CDR2 FQNEAQ (reference sequence). This CDR3 has 15 amino acids. The CDR3 DNA reads as TGTGCCAGCAGCTTATGGGACAGGGTCCCCGACGAGCAGTACTTC. It translates to CASSLWDRVPDEQYF.

The chain couples TRBV28 to TRBJ2-7; 8 nucleotides agree with TRBD1. The CDR3 contains 16 residues. The germline gives CDR1 MDHEN, CDR2 SYDVKM. J lost 0 bases, V lost 5 bases, and 9 bases had no gene match. Here the CDR3 reads CASSTPGQASSYEQYF. The DNA of the CDR3 is TGTGCCAGCAGTACTCCGGGACAGGCGAGCTCCTACGAGCAGTACTTC.

The rearrangement joins TRBV6-5 to TRBJ2-7; 9 bases line up with TRBD1. V lost 4 bases and J lost 5; bases outside the gene matches: 3. The CDR3 spans 13 residues. The germline gives CDR1 MNHEY, CDR2 SVGAGI. The CDR3 protein is CASSSGTGHEQYF. In DNA, the CDR3 is TGTGCCAGCAGTTCCGGGACAGGGCACGAGCAGTACTTC.

The chain uses TRBV19 and TRBJ2-1; D not resolved. V was cut by 6 bases and J by 8 bases, with 11 bases left in between. This CDR3 is 12 amino acids long. Germline V lookup: CDR1 LNHDA, CDR2 SQIVND (reference sequence). CDR3 in DNA: TGTGCCAGTAGCCCCACGCGCGATGAGCAGTTCTTC. Translated, it gives CASSPTRDEQFF.

This rearrangement joins TRBV19 to TRBJ2-7, with D possibly TRBD1 on 6 matching bases. V was cut by 5 bases and J by 3 bases, with 14 bases left in between. This CDR3 spans 14 amino acids. The V gene's germline CDR1 is LNHDA and CDR2 SQIVND (reference sequence). The chain's CDR3 is CASSSGRGGYEQYF. CDR3 nucleotides: TGTGCCAGTAGTTCCGGCAGGGGTGGCTACGAGCAGTACTTC.

The rearrangement links TRBV10-3 to TRBJ2-5; 9 bases fit TRBD2. Germline loops: CDR1 ENHRY, CDR2 SYGVKD. CDR3 length: 15 amino acids. Germline trimming cut 3 bases from V and 2 bases from J; bases unmatched to any gene: 4. The CDR3 here is CAISDPAGGQETQYF. As DNA, the CDR3 is TGTGCCATCAGTGACCCAGCGGGGGGTCAAGAGACCCAGTACTTC.

The chain employs TRBV11-2 and TRBJ2-7; a weak D match, TRBD2 (6 bases). Trimming shortened V by 5 bases and J by 5 bases, and 19 bases separated the two germline ends. This CDR3 comprises 15 residues. Germline values: CDR1 SGHAT, CDR2 FQNNGV. Here the CDR3 DNA reads TGTGCCAGCAGCGGTTGGTCAGGGCGGGAAGACGAGCAGTACTTC. Its protein is CASSGWSGREDEQYF.

The V and J genes are TRBV5-4 and TRBJ2-2; D gene uncertain. This CDR3 contains 13 residues. The germline V gene has CDR1 SGHNT and CDR2 YYREEE (reference sequence). Trimming took 0 bases from V and 7 from J, leaving 7 bases between them. Here the CDR3 DNA reads TGTGCCAGCAGCTTGGTCTCTAGCGGGGAGCTGTTTTTT. Translation gives CASSLVSSGELFF.

The genes are TRBV5-1 and TRBJ1-4; 10 bases are shared with TRBD1. The CDR3 spans 15 residues. Germline V gene data show CDR1 as SGHRS and CDR2 as YFSETQ. Germline trimming cut 4 bases from V and 1 base from J; bases unmatched to any gene: 1. The CDR3: CASSRTGGTNEKLFF. The CDR3, as DNA: TGCGCCAGCAGCAGGACAGGGGGAACTAATGAAAAACTGTTTTTT.

The chain joins TRBV19 to TRBJ2-3, with D perhaps matching TRBD2 (7 bases). The CDR3 spans 15 residues. V was trimmed by 3 bases and J by 5 bases, leaving 15 bases between them. CDR1 is LNHDA, CDR2 SQIVND, per germline (reference sequence). CDR3: CASSIGGGAIDTQYF. CDR3 DNA: TGTGCCAGTAGTATCGGTGGGGGGGCGATAGATACGCAGTATTTT.

This chain uses TRBV2 with TRBJ1-5, with 7 bases that match TRBD1. After removal of 4 bases from V and 7 bases from J, the junction contained 10 bases not matched to a gene. Germline CDR1 is SNHLY and CDR2 is FYNNEI. The CDR3 consists of 15 residues. The DNA for the CDR3 is TGTGCCAGCAGTGGGGATGGCAGGGGGGACCAGCCCCAGCATTTT. It translates to CASSGDGRGDQPQHF.